This paragraph reports one TCR beta chain. There is no known antigen for this receptor. The sample holds no much larger clone one base away, and base qualities are not on file. This specimen's treatment or condition label, per the study, means: 15 to 20 received Ad26.COV2.S at low or high dose, single or two shots; about 5 received placebo; per-sample allocation not given. Repertoires of vaccine and placebo recipients were sequenced from samples collected on day 63 after the first injection. Between 29 July and 7 August 2020, Cohort 1b enrolled some 25 adults aged 18-55 years at one site in Boston, USA. Ad26.COV2.S was a replication-incompetent adenovirus type 26 vector that expressed a prefusion-stabilized SARS-CoV-2 spike protein derived from the original Wuhan strain. The immunoSEQ Assay was the method used to sequence TCRbeta CDR3 regions. After extraction, genomic DNA underwent amplification by bias-controlled multiplex PCR, followed by high-throughput sequencing. The study's processing was this. To quantify the absolute abundance of every unique TCRbeta CDR3 region, sequences were collapsed and filtered. T cell fraction was estimated by normalizing TCRbeta template counts to usable DNA, which was measured by amplifying reference genes present in all nucleated cells. Repertoire TCRs were annotated as SARS-CoV-2-specific when V gene, CDR3 amino acid sequence and J gene were exactly matched to a known reactive TCR set. MIRA supplied the reference SARS-CoV-2 TCR set, which was filtered for enrichment in COVID-19-positive ImmuneCODE repertoires so that public or cross-reactive TCRs were removed. Using the MIRA antigens, annotated TCRs were further analysed by specific ORF or by position within an ORF. Depth was the summed frequency of annotated unique rearrangements, while breadth was defined as annotated unique rearrangements over total unique productive rearrangements. Group comparisons of TCR breadth used two-sided Wilcoxon rank-sum tests. TCRdb limited this immuneACCESS table to in-frame rearrangements with V and J called. A share of clones is missing; checked studies link under half to unresolved V genes, and the rest is unexplained. The V and J calls and clone size come from that table; D and trimming were worked out from the DNA. The table for this sample lists about 680,000 clones; roughly 90% of them were counted only once. Together, the top ten hold about 1.5% of the sample.

This specimen belongs to a study of Ad26.COV2.S vaccination and SARS-CoV-2 variants (dated by TCRdb to the early 2020s). At the level of the whole study: Donors in the vaccine arm were drawn from COV1001, a multicentre, randomized, double-blind, placebo-controlled phase I-IIa trial testing Ad26.COV2.S in healthy adults. Ad26.COV2.S was administered intramuscularly at a dose of 5x10^10 or 1x10^11 viral particles, either as one shot or as two shots given 56 days apart. Trial participants were randomized into five groups of five: low-dose or high-dose Ad26.COV2.S given once or twice, or placebo on both occasions. A total of 32 samples were included in the TCR-sequenced set, comprising around 19 Ad26.COV2.S vaccine recipients, 5 placebo recipients and 8 SARS-CoV-2 convalescent individuals. Blinding of investigators to trial group allocation was maintained during experiments and outcome assessment. Sequencing of the TCRbeta repertoire served to evaluate the specificity and breadth of SARS-CoV-2-reactive T cell receptors following Ad26.COV2.S vaccination.

The germline V gene (reference sequence) specifies LNHDA as CDR1 and SQIVND as CDR2. Deletion took 6 bases off V and 7 bases off J, with a span of 12 bases between the germline ends. Including cysteine and phenylalanine, the CDR3 has 12 amino acids. The DNA shown is the 36-base CDR3, in frame from base 1. Study-level results and caveats: Comparing responses between vaccine doses or regimens was not something the study was powered to do. The authors noted that total T cell responses may have been underestimated by the TCR breadth and depth analyses. Non-spike TCR breadth was comparable between vaccine and placebo recipients, consistent with the vaccine containing only spike. Ad26.COV2.S recipients had higher spike-specific TCR breadth than placebo recipients (P = 0.0014). After vaccination, substantial breadth of spike-specific CD8+ and CD4+ T cell responses was reported.

The rearrangement combines TRBV19 with TRBJ1-2; TRBD1 is perhaps the D gene, given 5 matching bases. The material was peripheral blood, obtained in a trial of Ad26.COV2.S vaccine versus placebo. This sequence originates from a person aged 18-60 years who received the Ad26.COV2.S COVID-19 vaccine or a placebo. The CDR3 corresponds to CASSGGVGGYTF. The DNA reads TGTGCCAGTAGCGGGGGTGTAGGTGGCTACACCTTC.